This TCR beta chain derives from a study of PD-1 blockade in classical Hodgkin lymphoma. The sample holds a few counts of this clone. Its antigen is still unknown. Patients all relapsed after autologous stem cell transplantation, and there was variation in brentuximab vedotin exposure. This CDR3 has 14 residues. With 0 bases removed from V and 5 bases from J, the gap between germline ends came to 8 bases. Germline V gene sequence: CDR1 LGHNA, CDR2 YSLEER. The study, taken as a whole, reports: Prior therapy or disease activity may underlie the repertoire differences, whose causes remain undefined. Complete responders matched newly diagnosed patients in baseline diversity. A reduction in baseline TCR diversity was reportedly seen in newly diagnosed patients relative to healthy donors. Exclusion removed patients who began nivolumab under 1 year after ASCT.

Here immunoSEQ multiplex PCR was the method, and the copy in TCRdb shows in-frame clones only, minus some. The table includes tens of thousands of clones, 88% detected once. The material sequenced was peripheral blood mononuclear cells (PBMCs), taken at baseline. This receptor was taken from a human donor with classical Hodgkin lymphoma. V and J are TRBV4-3 and TRBJ1-5; D is unclear. The CDR3 here is CASSQDIGYQPQHF. The CDR3 DNA is TGCGCCAGCAGCCAAGATATTGGGTATCAGCCCCAGCATTTT.